This TCR beta chain appears in the sequencing data of a study of tumor-infiltrating lymphocytes in localized non-small cell lung cancer. Study background: Tumor tissue and non-adjacent uninvolved lung came from each patient. Whole-study results and caveats: TCR sequencing covered a subset of patients with enough tissue. TCRbeta sequencing showed higher T cell infiltration in tumors than uninvolved lung.

Germline CDR1 SNHLY, CDR2 FYNNEI. This CDR3 comprises 13 residues. Trimming removed 7 bases from V and 1 base from J, with 10 bases in between. The data were produced by immunoSEQ multiplex PCR, yet TCRdb's version contains in-frame clones alone and is incomplete. The top ten hold about 5.7% of the sample, which has tens of thousands of clones, around two thirds seen once. This clone showed up just once. Its specificity is unknown. The J gene is TRBJ1-1, the V gene TRBV2; D remains unclear. Source material: lung tumor tissue. The receptor was isolated from a human donor with non-small cell lung cancer. CDR3 sequence: CASTLQTNTEAFF. CDR3 in DNA: TGTGCCAGCACATTACAGACGAACACTGAAGCTTTCTTT.